This T cell receptor beta chain was found in a study of shared clonotypes between healthy human individuals. Study overall: In total, the donors were two women and a few men aged 18 to 49.

Here immunoSEQ multiplex PCR was the method, and the copy in TCRdb shows in-frame clones only, minus some. Among roughly 2.6 million clones listed, around nine tenths were seen once. This CDR3 is built from 14 residues. CDR1 and CDR2 from the germline V gene are MNHNS and SASEGT. V lost 6 bases to trimming and J lost 0 bases; unmatched junction nucleotides: 3. The clonotype was recovered from a man between 18 and 29 years old in good health. The chain has TRBV6-1 and TRBJ2-7; 9 bases line up with TRBD1. Sample: naive CD4+ T cells sorted from blood. Specified subset: CD45RA+ positively selected. The CDR3 DNA follows: TGTGCCAGCAGATTGACAGGGGGCTCCTACGAGCAGTACTTC. It yields the protein CASRLTGGSYEQYF.